This T cell receptor beta chain was retrieved from a study of CD8 T cells in Susac syndrome. Germline CDR1 MDHEN, CDR2 SYDVKM. This CDR3 region has 13 residues. Trimming shortened V by 7 bases and J by 3 bases, and 12 bases separated the two germline ends. CD8+ and CD4+ T cells taken from blood had their TCR beta sequenced. TEMRA cells underwent FACS enrichment and CD8+ and CD4+ T cells underwent negative isolation. Random hexamers were used to reverse transcribe the RNA input (about 0.5 to 1 ug). A multiplex approach, immunoSEQ multiplex PCR, amplified TCR beta CDR3 across 54 Vbeta and 13 Jbeta. TCRdb itself ran the immunoSEQ multiplex PCR reads through MiXCR, one entry per CDR3 protein. The sample lists roughly 200,000 distinct CDR3 sequences, 85% to 95% occurring once.

The receptor comes from a human donor in good health. Specimen: CD4+ T cells from PBMCs. The genes are TRBV28 and TRBJ1-2, with a possible D match to TRBD1 (6 bases). This CDR3 is CASTEQGDYGYTF. CDR3 in DNA: TGTGCCAGCACCGAACAGGGAGACTATGGCTACACCTTC.